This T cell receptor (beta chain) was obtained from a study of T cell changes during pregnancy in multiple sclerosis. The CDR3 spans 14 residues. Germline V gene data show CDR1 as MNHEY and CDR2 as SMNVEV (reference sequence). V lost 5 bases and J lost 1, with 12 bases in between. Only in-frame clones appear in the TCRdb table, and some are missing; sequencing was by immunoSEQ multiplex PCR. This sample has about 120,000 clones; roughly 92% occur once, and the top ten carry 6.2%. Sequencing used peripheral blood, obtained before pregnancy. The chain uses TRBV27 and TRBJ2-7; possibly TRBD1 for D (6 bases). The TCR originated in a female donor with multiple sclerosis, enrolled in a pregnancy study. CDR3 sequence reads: CASSPNRVSYEQYF. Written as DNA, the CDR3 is TGTGCCAGCAGTCCGAACAGGGTTTCCTACGAGCAGTACTTC.